This is a list of T cell receptor beta chains from one sample in a study of blood T cell repertoires in COVID-19. Only in-frame clones appear in the TCRdb table, and some are missing; sequencing was by immunoSEQ multiplex PCR. The sample yields approximately 140,000 clones, about 86% seen once. The sequenced sample consisted of peripheral blood. All receptors come from a woman between 55 and 75 years old with acute or convalescent COVID-19. Both conserved end residues are part of each CDR3. Each record gives: J gene, clone size, V gene, D gene, CDR3 DNA, CDR3 protein. The D gene is left open where the match is weak. The size of a clone is reported for some rows only, either as once, few or many, or as a class for expanded clones.

J gene: TRBJ1-2
clone size: .
V gene: TRBV9
D gene: .
CDR3 DNA: TGTGCCAGCAGCCTCGGAGGGAGAGGGGATGGCTACACCTTC
CDR3 protein: CASSLGGRGDGYTF

J gene: TRBJ2-3
clone size: .
V gene: TRBV5-4
D gene: TRBD2
CDR3 DNA: TGTGCCAGCAGCGGGAGGGGACGCACAGATACGCAGTATTTT
CDR3 protein: CASSGRGRTDTQYF

J gene: TRBJ2-4
clone size: .
V gene: TRBV28
D gene: .
CDR3 DNA: TGTGCCAGCAGTCCGAAATTGGGGGCAAACATTCAGTACTTC
CDR3 protein: CASSPKLGANIQYF

J gene: TRBJ1-2
clone size: .
V gene: TRBV6-2/TRBV6-3
D gene: TRBD1
CDR3 DNA: TGTGCCAGCAGTTACTCAAGGTGGGACAGGGTCCCTCTGAGCTACACCTTC
CDR3 protein: CASSYSRWDRVPLSYTF

J gene: TRBJ1-5
clone size: .
V gene: TRBV19
D gene: TRBD1
CDR3 DNA: TGTGCCAGTAGTAGGGACAGAGGGTATGGGAACAATCAGCCCCAGCATTTT
CDR3 protein: CASSRDRGYGNNQPQHF

J gene: TRBJ1-1
clone size: .
V gene: TRBV9
D gene: TRBD1
CDR3 DNA: TGTGCCAGCAGCCCCGGGACAGGAAATGGGCAGACTGAAGCTTTCTTT
CDR3 protein: CASSPGTGNGQTEAFF

J gene: TRBJ1-6
clone size: few
V gene: TRBV25-1
D gene: .
CDR3 DNA: TGTGCCAGCAGTGACAGTAATTCACCCCTCCACTTT
CDR3 protein: CASSDSNSPLHF

J gene: TRBJ1-5
clone size: .
V gene: TRBV19
D gene: .
CDR3 DNA: TGTGCCAGTAGCTCCCCCGGGAGCAATCAGCCCCAGCATTTT
CDR3 protein: CASSSPGSNQPQHF

J gene: TRBJ1-2
clone size: .
V gene: TRBV11-2
D gene: .
CDR3 DNA: TGTGCCAGCAGTCAAAACGGGGAGTACGGCTACACCTTC
CDR3 protein: CASSQNGEYGYTF

J gene: TRBJ2-2
clone size: once
V gene: TRBV11-3
D gene: .
CDR3 DNA: TGTGCCAGCAGCCCTGGTGGAGGGGGGGACACCGGGGAGCTGTTTTTT
CDR3 protein: CASSPGGGGDTGELFF

J gene: TRBJ1-6
clone size: .
V gene: TRBV28
D gene: TRBD1
CDR3 DNA: TGTGCCAGCAGTTCGCAGGGGGCGGGGAATTCACCCCTCCACTTT
CDR3 protein: CASSSQGAGNSPLHF

J gene: TRBJ1-6
clone size: .
V gene: TRBV11-2
D gene: .
CDR3 DNA: TGTGCCAGCAGCTTTGAGGGGGTAGGATCACCCCTCCACTTT
CDR3 protein: CASSFEGVGSPLHF

J gene: TRBJ2-3
clone size: once
V gene: TRBV12-3/TRBV12-4
D gene: .
CDR3 DNA: TGTGCCAGCAGCCCCTCTCCTCCGGGTACGCAGTATTTT
CDR3 protein: CASSPSPPGTQYF

J gene: TRBJ1-5
clone size: .
V gene: TRBV2
D gene: TRBD1
CDR3 DNA: TGTGCCAGCAGTGAGGACAGGGGCAATCAGCCCCAGCATTTT
CDR3 protein: CASSEDRGNQPQHF

J gene: TRBJ2-2
clone size: .
V gene: TRBV5-6
D gene: TRBD1
CDR3 DNA: TGTGCCAGCAGCTTGGGGGATCAGGGGGCCCCCGGGGAGCTGTTTTTT
CDR3 protein: CASSLGDQGAPGELFF

J gene: TRBJ1-2
clone size: once
V gene: TRBV27
D gene: .
CDR3 DNA: TGTGCCAGCAGTTTCAGGCAACACTATGGCTACACCTTC
CDR3 protein: CASSFRQHYGYTF

J gene: TRBJ2-1
clone size: .
V gene: TRBV7-8
D gene: TRBD2
CDR3 DNA: TGTGCCAGCAGCTTGGGAGGGACTAGAGTAGCTGAGCAGTTCTTC
CDR3 protein: CASSLGGTRVAEQFF

J gene: TRBJ1-3
clone size: .
V gene: TRBV5-6
D gene: .
CDR3 DNA: TGTGCCAGCAGATGGTCAGGGGAAGGACGCAGGAACACCATATATTTT
CDR3 protein: CASRWSGEGRRNTIYF

J gene: TRBJ1-4
clone size: .
V gene: TRBV6-6
D gene: .
CDR3 DNA: TGTGCCAGCAGTACTCAACAGGGCGGAAAACTGTTTTTT
CDR3 protein: CASSTQQGGKLFF

J gene: TRBJ2-3
clone size: .
V gene: TRBV27
D gene: .
CDR3 DNA: TGTGCCAGCTGTCTAACCGGGGGCACAGATACGCAGTATTTT
CDR3 protein: CASCLTGGTDTQYF

J gene: TRBJ1-4
clone size: .
V gene: TRBV4-1
D gene: TRBD1
CDR3 DNA: TGCGCCAGCAGCCCCGGACAGGGGAAGGCTAATGAAAAACTGTTTTTT
CDR3 protein: CASSPGQGKANEKLFF

J gene: TRBJ2-1
clone size: .
V gene: TRBV18
D gene: .
CDR3 DNA: TGTGCCAGCTCACCCCCCCTACTGGTTGATGAGCAGTTCTTC
CDR3 protein: CASSPPLLVDEQFF

J gene: TRBJ2-5
clone size: .
V gene: TRBV14
D gene: .
CDR3 DNA: TGTGCCAGCAACCGTGGGGGGGAGACCCAGTACTTC
CDR3 protein: CASNRGGETQYF

J gene: TRBJ1-5
clone size: .
V gene: TRBV6-1
D gene: .
CDR3 DNA: TGTGCCAGCAGTGAAAACACAATTGGTCAGCCCCAGCATTTT
CDR3 protein: CASSENTIGQPQHF

J gene: TRBJ1-1
clone size: .
V gene: TRBV4-1
D gene: .
CDR3 DNA: TGCGCCAGCAGCCCCCCGGGACTAAGTGGTGCTTTCTTT
CDR3 protein: CASSPPGLSGAFF

J gene: TRBJ2-7
clone size: .
V gene: TRBV5-4
D gene: TRBD2
CDR3 DNA: TGTGCCAGCAGCCCAGCGGGGGGGAGCACCTACGAGCAGTACTTC
CDR3 protein: CASSPAGGSTYEQYF

J gene: TRBJ2-1
clone size: .
V gene: TRBV9
D gene: .
CDR3 DNA: TGTGCCAGCAGCGTACTTCCCCAGACGGCGGGGACCTACAATGAGCAGTTCTTC
CDR3 protein: CASSVLPQTAGTYNEQFF

J gene: TRBJ2-3
clone size: .
V gene: TRBV3-1/TRBV3-2
D gene: TRBD2
CDR3 DNA: TGTGCCAGCAGCCTAAGGACTAGCGGGGGGGGAGATACGCAGTATTTT
CDR3 protein: CASSLRTSGGGDTQYF

J gene: TRBJ1-2
clone size: .
V gene: TRBV27
D gene: .
CDR3 DNA: TGTGCCAGCAGTGAATTCGGGAACTATGGCTACACCTTC
CDR3 protein: CASSEFGNYGYTF

J gene: TRBJ1-3
clone size: .
V gene: TRBV30
D gene: .
CDR3 DNA: TGTGCCTGGAGGACAGTGCGTGTTGGAAACACCATATATTTT
CDR3 protein: CAWRTVRVGNTIYF

J gene: TRBJ2-3
clone size: .
V gene: TRBV4-1
D gene: .
CDR3 DNA: TGCGCCAGCAGCCAAGATACAGGTAGCACAGATACGCAGTATTTT
CDR3 protein: CASSQDTGSTDTQYF

J gene: TRBJ1-2
clone size: .
V gene: TRBV12-3/TRBV12-4
D gene: .
CDR3 DNA: TGTGCCTCCCGCGGGGGCTATGGCTACACCTTC
CDR3 protein: CASRGGYGYTF

J gene: TRBJ1-5
clone size: .
V gene: TRBV28
D gene: .
CDR3 DNA: TGTGCCAGCAACCGGAGCAATCAGCCCCAGCATTTT
CDR3 protein: CASNRSNQPQHF

J gene: TRBJ1-1
clone size: .
V gene: TRBV3-1/TRBV3-2
D gene: .
CDR3 DNA: TGTGCCAGCAGCCTGACAGAGAACACTGAAGCTTTCTTT
CDR3 protein: CASSLTENTEAFF

J gene: TRBJ2-1
clone size: once
V gene: TRBV5-5
D gene: .
CDR3 DNA: TGTGCCAGCAGGCTCACCATACTCGTGGTCAATGAGCAGTTCTTC
CDR3 protein: CASRLTILVVNEQFF

J gene: TRBJ1-2
clone size: .
V gene: TRBV19
D gene: TRBD1
CDR3 DNA: TGTGCCAGTAGCATATCGACAGGGGTTAACTATGGCTACACCTTC
CDR3 protein: CASSISTGVNYGYTF

J gene: TRBJ2-7
clone size: .
V gene: TRBV5-4
D gene: TRBD1
CDR3 DNA: TGTGCCAGCAGCCGGGACAGCGGCGAGCAGTACTTC
CDR3 protein: CASSRDSGEQYF

J gene: TRBJ2-5
clone size: once
V gene: TRBV14
D gene: TRBD1
CDR3 DNA: TGTGCCAGCAGCCCATACAGGGGTACCAACCAAGAGACCCAGTACTTC
CDR3 protein: CASSPYRGTNQETQYF

J gene: TRBJ2-3
clone size: .
V gene: TRBV11-2
D gene: TRBD2
CDR3 DNA: TGTGCCAGCAGCTCGACGGGGGAGGGAAATACGCAGTATTTT
CDR3 protein: CASSSTGEGNTQYF

J gene: TRBJ2-7
clone size: .
V gene: TRBV2
D gene: .
CDR3 DNA: TGTGCCAGCACAAGACAGGTCCACTACGAGCAGTACTTC
CDR3 protein: CASTRQVHYEQYF

J gene: TRBJ2-1
clone size: .
V gene: TRBV24-1
D gene: TRBD1
CDR3 DNA: TGTGCCACCACCTCCGGGACAGGGCCCTACAATGAGCAGTTCTTC
CDR3 protein: CATTSGTGPYNEQFF

J gene: TRBJ1-1
clone size: .
V gene: TRBV30
D gene: .
CDR3 DNA: TGTGCCTGGAGTAGGGGGGGCGGGAACACTGAAGCTTTCTTT
CDR3 protein: CAWSRGGGNTEAFF

J gene: TRBJ2-1
clone size: .
V gene: TRBV23-1
D gene: TRBD2
CDR3 DNA: TGCGCCAGCAGTCAATCTATGGGGGGGACCTACAATGAGCAGTTCTTC
CDR3 protein: CASSQSMGGTYNEQFF

J gene: TRBJ2-5
clone size: .
V gene: TRBV5-1
D gene: TRBD1
CDR3 DNA: TGCGCCAGCAGTCGTGGGACAGATCAAGAGACCCAGTACTTC
CDR3 protein: CASSRGTDQETQYF

J gene: TRBJ1-2
clone size: .
V gene: TRBV12-1
D gene: .
CDR3 DNA: TGTGCCAGCAGCTCCCGGGGGGGAAGCCCTAACTATGGCTACACCTTC
CDR3 protein: CASSSRGGSPNYGYTF

J gene: TRBJ1-6
clone size: few
V gene: TRBV4-3
D gene: .
CDR3 DNA: TGCGCCAGCAGCCAAGGGGGGGTGCGCTCACCCCTCCACTTT
CDR3 protein: CASSQGGVRSPLHF

J gene: TRBJ2-7
clone size: .
V gene: TRBV10-3
D gene: .
CDR3 DNA: TGTGCCATCAGTGAACCCGGCTCCTACGAGCAGTACTTC
CDR3 protein: CAISEPGSYEQYF

J gene: TRBJ1-2
clone size: .
V gene: TRBV5-4
D gene: .
CDR3 DNA: TGTGCCAGCAGCTACTCATGGCGGAGCTATGGCTACACCTTC
CDR3 protein: CASSYSWRSYGYTF

J gene: TRBJ2-5
clone size: once
V gene: TRBV7-8
D gene: .
CDR3 DNA: TGTGCCAGCAGCTTATCCCGGGGGATGGTCCAAGAGACCCAGTACTTC
CDR3 protein: CASSLSRGMVQETQYF

J gene: TRBJ1-1
clone size: .
V gene: TRBV28
D gene: TRBD1
CDR3 DNA: TGTGCCAGCAGATCAGGGGGTACTTTCTTT
CDR3 protein: CASRSGGTFF

J gene: TRBJ1-6
clone size: .
V gene: TRBV30
D gene: .
CDR3 DNA: TGTGCCCACACACGGGATCAGGATTCACCCCTCCACTTT
CDR3 protein: CAHTRDQDSPLHF

J gene: TRBJ1-1
clone size: .
V gene: TRBV19
D gene: TRBD1
CDR3 DNA: TGTGCCAGTAGTACGACAGGGGGGGTCACTGAAGCTTTCTTT
CDR3 protein: CASSTTGGVTEAFF

J gene: TRBJ2-7
clone size: .
V gene: TRBV5-1
D gene: TRBD2
CDR3 DNA: TGCGCCAGCAAGGGGGGTAGCGGGGGCACCTCCGAGCAGTACTTC
CDR3 protein: CASKGGSGGTSEQYF

J gene: TRBJ2-7
clone size: .
V gene: TRBV3-1/TRBV3-2
D gene: TRBD1
CDR3 DNA: TGTGCCAGCAGCCAAAAGCCCCGGGACAGGGAAGTGTACGAGCAGTACTTC
CDR3 protein: CASSQKPRDREVYEQYF

J gene: TRBJ2-5
clone size: once
V gene: TRBV27
D gene: TRBD2
CDR3 DNA: TGTGCCAGCAGTTTATCGGGGGGGGAGACCCAGTACTTC
CDR3 protein: CASSLSGGETQYF

J gene: TRBJ1-2
clone size: .
V gene: TRBV4-1
D gene: TRBD1
CDR3 DNA: TGCGCCAGCAGCCAAGAAATAACGGGACAGTACTATGGCTACACCTTC
CDR3 protein: CASSQEITGQYYGYTF

J gene: TRBJ2-3
clone size: .
V gene: TRBV18
D gene: TRBD2
CDR3 DNA: TGTGCCAGCTCACCCACGGCTAGCGGGGGCGCAGATACGCAGTATTTT
CDR3 protein: CASSPTASGGADTQYF

J gene: TRBJ2-3
clone size: once
V gene: TRBV4-2
D gene: TRBD2
CDR3 DNA: TGTGCCAGCAGACAAGATAAGTTTTCCACTAGCGCAGGAGATACGCAGTATTTT
CDR3 protein: CASRQDKFSTSAGDTQYF

J gene: TRBJ1-5
clone size: .
V gene: TRBV28
D gene: TRBD1
CDR3 DNA: TGTGCCAGCACAGACGGGACAGCATATCAGCCCCAGCATTTT
CDR3 protein: CASTDGTAYQPQHF